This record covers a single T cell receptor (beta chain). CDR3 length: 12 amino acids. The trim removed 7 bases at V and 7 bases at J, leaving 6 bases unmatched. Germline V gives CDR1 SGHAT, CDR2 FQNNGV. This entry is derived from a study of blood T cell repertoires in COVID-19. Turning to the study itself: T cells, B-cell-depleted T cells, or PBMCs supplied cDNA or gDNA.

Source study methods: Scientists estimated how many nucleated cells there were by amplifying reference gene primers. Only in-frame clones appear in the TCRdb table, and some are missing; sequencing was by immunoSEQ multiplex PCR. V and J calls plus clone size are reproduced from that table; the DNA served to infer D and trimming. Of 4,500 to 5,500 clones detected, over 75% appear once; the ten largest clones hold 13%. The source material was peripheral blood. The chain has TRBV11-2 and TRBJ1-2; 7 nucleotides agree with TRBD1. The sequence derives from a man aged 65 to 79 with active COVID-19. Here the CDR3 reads CASNLQGSGYTF. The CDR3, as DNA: TGTGCCAGCAACCTACAGGGGTCTGGCTACACCTTC.